These T cell receptor beta chains were read from a single sample in a study of T cells in Graves' hyperthyroidism and ophthalmopathy. From the multiplex PCR reads, TCRdb called clonotypes with MiXCR, one entry per CDR3 protein. There are a few hundred thousand distinct CDR3 sequences in the sample; about 20% occur only once, and about 49% lies in the top ten. Sequencing used blood. These receptors originate from a woman in her forties or fifties with Graves' hyperthyroidism. The CDR3 runs from the conserved cysteine through the conserved F or W. The D gene is left open where the match is weak. Not all rows give a size; the values are once, few, many and, for expanded clones, a class.

-,TRBV20-1,TRBJ2-5,few,TGCAGTGCCACGGTTGGACAAGAGACCCAGTACTTC,CSATVGQETQYF
-,TRBV7-9,TRBJ2-5,-,TGTGCCAGCAGCTCCGACAGGTTCCAAGAGACCCAGTACTTC,CASSSDRFQETQYF
-,TRBV7-9,TRBJ2-3,-,TGTGCCAGCAGCTTAGTGACGGAAGATACGCAGTATTTT,CASSLVTEDTQYF
-,TRBV3-1,TRBJ1-1,many,TGTGCCAGCAGCCAACCATCCAAGAGGGGCGCTGAAGCTTTCTTT,CASSQPSKRGAEAFF
TRBD1,TRBV5-6,TRBJ1-1,-,TGTGCCAGCAGCTTCGGGACAGGGCCCTACACTGAAGCTTTCTTT,CASSFGTGPYTEAFF
TRBD2,TRBV4-1,TRBJ2-3,-,TGCGCCAGCAGCCAGGCTCCGGGACTAGCATCAGATACGCAGTATTTT,CASSQAPGLASDTQYF
TRBD1,TRBV4-3,TRBJ1-2,-,TGCGCCAGCAGCCAAGGGAACAGGGGGTCTGGCTACACCTTC,CASSQGNRGSGYTF
-,TRBV29-1,TRBJ2-1,-,TGCAGCGACCTTAAGGGCTACAATGAGCAGTTCTTC,CSDLKGYNEQFF
TRBD1,TRBV6-1,TRBJ2-5,many,TGTGCCAGCAGTGAGCAGGGGGCGGAGGAGACCCAGTACTTC,CASSEQGAEETQYF
-,TRBV2,TRBJ1-4,many,TGTGCCAGCAGCTTTGTGAATTCTAATGAAAAACTGTTTTTT,CASSFVNSNEKLFF
-,TRBV12-3/TRBV12-4,TRBJ1-1,few,TGTGCCAGCAGAACCTTCGTAAGGAACACTGAAGCTTTCTTT,CASRTFVRNTEAFF
-,TRBV24-1,TRBJ2-5,many,TGTGCCACCAGTGATTCCCGAGGTCGGACCCAGTACTTC,CATSDSRGRTQYF
-,TRBV20-1,TRBJ2-5,few,TGCAGTGCTAGTACGGGTCCCCAAGAGACCCAGTACTTC,CSASTGPQETQYF
TRBD1,TRBV11-2,TRBJ1-4,-,TGTGCCAGCAGCCCGGGACAGGGCCACCCCGGGAATAATGAAAAACTGTTTTTT,CASSPGQGHPGNNEKLFF
-,TRBV2,TRBJ2-7,many,TGTGCCAGCAGTGAGATGGCACAGGTACCCTACGAGCAGTACTTC,CASSEMAQVPYEQYF